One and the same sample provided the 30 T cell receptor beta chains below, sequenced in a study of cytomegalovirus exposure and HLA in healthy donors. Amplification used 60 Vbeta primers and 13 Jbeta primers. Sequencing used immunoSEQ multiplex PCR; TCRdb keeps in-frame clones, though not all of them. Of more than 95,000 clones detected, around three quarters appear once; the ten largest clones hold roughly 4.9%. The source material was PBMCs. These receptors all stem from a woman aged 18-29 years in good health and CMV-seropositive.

The CDR3: CASSPLDSGNTIYF. The CDR3 region has the DNA TGTGCCAGCTCACCATTAGACTCTGGAAACACCATATATTTT. V gene TRBV18 combines with J gene TRBJ1-3; no clear D gene. The germline V and J ends were trimmed by 2 bases and 0 bases, with 5 bases remaining between them. The germline gives CDR1 KGHSH, CDR2 LQKENI. The CDR3 spans 14 residues.

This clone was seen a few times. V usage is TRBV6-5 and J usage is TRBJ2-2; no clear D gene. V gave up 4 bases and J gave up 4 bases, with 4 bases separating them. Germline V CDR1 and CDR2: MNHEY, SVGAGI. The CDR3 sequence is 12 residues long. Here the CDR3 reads CASSFLTGELFF. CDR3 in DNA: TGTGCCAGCAGTTTCCTCACCGGGGAGCTGTTTTTT.

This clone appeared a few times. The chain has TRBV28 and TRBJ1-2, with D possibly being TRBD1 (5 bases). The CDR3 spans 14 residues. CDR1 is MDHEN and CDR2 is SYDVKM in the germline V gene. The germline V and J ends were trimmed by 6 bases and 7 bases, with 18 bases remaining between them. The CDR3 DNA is TGTGCCAGCAGGAATAGCGGGGGGTCGGGTGGCTACACCTTC. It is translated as CASRNSGGSGGYTF.

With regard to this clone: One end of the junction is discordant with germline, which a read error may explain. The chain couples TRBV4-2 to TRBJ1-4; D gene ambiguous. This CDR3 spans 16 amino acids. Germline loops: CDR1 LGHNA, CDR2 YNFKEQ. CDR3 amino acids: CARSQEEAGANEKLFF. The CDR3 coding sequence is TGTGCCCGCAGCCAAGAGGAGGCTGGGGCTAATGAAAAACTGTTTTTT.

The CDR3 spells CASRPYRNTEAFF. The CDR3 nucleotides are TGTGCCAGTAGGCCCTACCGGAACACTGAAGCTTTCTTT. The chain joins TRBV19 to TRBJ1-1; D is undetermined. CDR1 and CDR2 from the germline V gene are LNHDA and SQIVND (reference sequence). The CDR3 has 13 amino acids. Deletions cut 6 bases from V and 1 base from J, with 9 bases between.

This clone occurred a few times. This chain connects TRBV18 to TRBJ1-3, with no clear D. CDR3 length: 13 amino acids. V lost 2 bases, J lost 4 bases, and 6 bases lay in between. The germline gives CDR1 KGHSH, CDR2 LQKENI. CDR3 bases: TGTGCCAGCTCACCAATCCAGGGAAACACCATATATTTT. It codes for CASSPIQGNTIYF.

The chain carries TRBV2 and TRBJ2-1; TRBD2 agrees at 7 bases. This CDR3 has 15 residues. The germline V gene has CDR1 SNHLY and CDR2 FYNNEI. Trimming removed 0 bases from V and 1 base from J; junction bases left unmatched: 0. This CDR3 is CASSEAGGSYNEQFF. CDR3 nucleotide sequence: TGTGCCAGCAGTGAAGCGGGAGGGTCCTACAATGAGCAGTTCTTC.

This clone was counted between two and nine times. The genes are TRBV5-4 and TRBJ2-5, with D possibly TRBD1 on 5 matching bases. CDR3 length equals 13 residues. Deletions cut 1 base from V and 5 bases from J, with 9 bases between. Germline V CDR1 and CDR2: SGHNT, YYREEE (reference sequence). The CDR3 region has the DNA TGTGCCAGCAGCTTGAGCCAGGGTGAGACCCAGTACTTC. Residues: CASSLSQGETQYF.

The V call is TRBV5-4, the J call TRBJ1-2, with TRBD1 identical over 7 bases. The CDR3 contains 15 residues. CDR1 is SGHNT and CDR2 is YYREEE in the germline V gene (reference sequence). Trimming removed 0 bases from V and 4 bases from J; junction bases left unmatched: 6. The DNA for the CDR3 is TGTGCCAGCAGCTTGGAAGTAGGGGGCAGCTATGGCTACACCTTC. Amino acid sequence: CASSLEVGGSYGYTF.

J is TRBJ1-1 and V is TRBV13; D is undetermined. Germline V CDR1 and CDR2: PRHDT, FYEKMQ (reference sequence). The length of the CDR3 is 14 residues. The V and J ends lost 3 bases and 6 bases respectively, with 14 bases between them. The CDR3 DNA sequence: TGTGCCAGCAGCTTTTCGGTTGGTAGCGCTGAAGCTTTCTTT. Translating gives CASSFSVGSAEAFF.

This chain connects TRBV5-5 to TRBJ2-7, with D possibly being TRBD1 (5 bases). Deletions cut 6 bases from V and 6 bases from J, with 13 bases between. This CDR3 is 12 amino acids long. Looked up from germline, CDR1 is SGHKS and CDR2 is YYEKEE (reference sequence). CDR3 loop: CASTLVGVEQYF. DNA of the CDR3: TGTGCCAGCACGCTGGTAGGGGTCGAGCAGTACTTC. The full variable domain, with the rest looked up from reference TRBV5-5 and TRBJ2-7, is DAGVTQSPTHLIKTRGQQVTLRCSPISGHKSVSWYQQVLGQGPQFIFQYYEKEERGRGNFPDRFSARQFPNYSSELNVNALLLGDSALYLCASTLVGVEQYFGPGTRLTVT.

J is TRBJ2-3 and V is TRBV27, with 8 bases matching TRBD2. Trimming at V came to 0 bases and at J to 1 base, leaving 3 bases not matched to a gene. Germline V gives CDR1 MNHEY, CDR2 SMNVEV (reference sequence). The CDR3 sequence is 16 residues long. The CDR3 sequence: CASSLSPTSGTDTQYF. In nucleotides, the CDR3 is TGTGCCAGCAGTTTATCACCGACTAGCGGCACAGATACGCAGTATTTT.

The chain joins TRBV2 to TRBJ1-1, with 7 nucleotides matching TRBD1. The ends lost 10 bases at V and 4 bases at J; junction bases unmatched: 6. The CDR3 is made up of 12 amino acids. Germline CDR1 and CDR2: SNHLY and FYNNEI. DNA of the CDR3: TGTGCCACCCTAACAGGGGTCACTGAAGCTTTCTTT. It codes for CATLTGVTEAFF.

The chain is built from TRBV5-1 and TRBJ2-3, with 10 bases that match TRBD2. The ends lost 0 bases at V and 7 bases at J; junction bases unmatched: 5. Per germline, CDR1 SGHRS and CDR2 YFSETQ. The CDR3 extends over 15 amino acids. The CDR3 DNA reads TGCGCCAGCAGCTTGGGGGCTAGCGGGAGTTATACGCAGTATTTT. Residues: CASSLGASGSYTQYF.

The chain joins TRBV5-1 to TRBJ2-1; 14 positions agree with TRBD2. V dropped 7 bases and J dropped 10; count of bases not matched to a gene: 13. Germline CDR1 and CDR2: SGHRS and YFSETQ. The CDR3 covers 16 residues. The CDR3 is CASSTGLAGGGDEQFF. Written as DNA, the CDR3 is TGCGCCAGCTCCACCGGACTAGCGGGGGGAGGGGACGAGCAGTTCTTC.

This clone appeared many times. The CDR3 loop reads CASSDSGGGAWDEQFF. The CDR3, as DNA: TGTGCCAGCAGTGACTCAGGAGGGGGCGCCTGGGATGAGCAGTTCTTC. The J gene is TRBJ2-1, the V gene TRBV6-4; D perhaps matches TRBD1 (7 bases). The CDR3 extends over 16 amino acids. Germline-derived CDR1 and CDR2 are MRHNA and SNTAGT. The V end was cut by 0 bases, the J end by 8 bases, with 17 bases between.

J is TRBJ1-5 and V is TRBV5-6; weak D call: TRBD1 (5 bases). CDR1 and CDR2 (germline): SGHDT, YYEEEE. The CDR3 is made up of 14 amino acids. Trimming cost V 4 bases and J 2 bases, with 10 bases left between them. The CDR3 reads CASSARTRNQPQHF. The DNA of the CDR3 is TGTGCCAGCAGCGCCCGGACACGCAATCAGCCCCAGCATTTT. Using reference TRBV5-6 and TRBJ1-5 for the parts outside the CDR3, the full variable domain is DAGVTQSPTHLIKTRGQQVTLRCSPKSGHDTVSWYQQALGQGPQFIFQYYEEEERQRGNFPDRFSGHQFPNYSSELNVNALLLGDSALYLCASSARTRNQPQHFGDGTRLSIL.

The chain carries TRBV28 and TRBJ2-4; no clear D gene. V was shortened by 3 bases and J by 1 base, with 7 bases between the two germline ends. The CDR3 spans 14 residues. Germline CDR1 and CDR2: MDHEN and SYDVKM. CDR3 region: CASSFDMAKNIQYF. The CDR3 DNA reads TGTGCCAGCAGTTTTGACATGGCCAAAAACATTCAGTACTTC.

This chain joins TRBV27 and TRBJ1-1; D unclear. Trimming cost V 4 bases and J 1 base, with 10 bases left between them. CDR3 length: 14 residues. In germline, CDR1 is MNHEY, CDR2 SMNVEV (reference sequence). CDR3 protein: CASSYSGWNTEAFF. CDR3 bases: TGTGCCAGCAGTTACTCGGGATGGAACACTGAAGCTTTCTTT.

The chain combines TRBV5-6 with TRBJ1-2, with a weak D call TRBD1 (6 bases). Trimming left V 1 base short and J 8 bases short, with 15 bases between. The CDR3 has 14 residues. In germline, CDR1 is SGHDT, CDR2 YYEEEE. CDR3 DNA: TGTGCCAGCAGCTTGATAACAGGGTCCGGAGGCTACACCTTC. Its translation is CASSLITGSGGYTF.

CDR3 DNA: TGTGCCAGCAGCTCTAGCGGGGGGACCCAGTACTTC. Its protein is CASSSSGGTQYF. The chain couples TRBV28 to TRBJ2-5; 10 bases agree with TRBD2. Germline V gives CDR1 MDHEN, CDR2 SYDVKM. V shed 6 bases, J shed 7 bases, and the junction held 2 bases outside the gene matches. The CDR3 runs 12 residues.

Here the CDR3 reads CAWDRGRKYEQYF. As DNA, the CDR3 is TGTGCCTGGGACAGGGGTAGAAAGTACGAGCAGTACTTC. The chain employs TRBV30 and TRBJ2-7, with TRBD1 matching over 8 bases. V lost 5 bases, J lost 4 bases, and 7 bases stayed unmatched. The CDR3 is 13 residues long. Germline CDR1 reads GTSNPN; CDR2 reads SVGIG (reference sequence).

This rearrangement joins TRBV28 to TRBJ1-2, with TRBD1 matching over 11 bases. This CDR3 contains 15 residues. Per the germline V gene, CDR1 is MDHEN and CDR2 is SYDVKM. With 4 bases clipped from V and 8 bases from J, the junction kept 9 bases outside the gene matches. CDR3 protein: CASSSGQGAIGGYTF. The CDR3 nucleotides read TGTGCCAGCAGTTCCGGACAGGGGGCAATTGGGGGCTACACCTTC.

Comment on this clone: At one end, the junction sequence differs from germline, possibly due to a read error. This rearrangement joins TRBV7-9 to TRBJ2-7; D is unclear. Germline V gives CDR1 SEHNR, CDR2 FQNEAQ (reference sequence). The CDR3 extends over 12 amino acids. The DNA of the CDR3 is TGTTCCAGCAGCTTAGTTCAGTACGAGCAGTACTTC. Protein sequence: CSSSLVQYEQYF.

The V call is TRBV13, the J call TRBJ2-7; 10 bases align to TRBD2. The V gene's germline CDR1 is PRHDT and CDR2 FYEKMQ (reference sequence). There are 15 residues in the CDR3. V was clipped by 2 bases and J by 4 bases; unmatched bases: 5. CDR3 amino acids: CASSLKGSGRYEQYF. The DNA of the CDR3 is TGTGCCAGCAGCTTAAAAGGTAGCGGGAGGTACGAGCAGTACTTC.

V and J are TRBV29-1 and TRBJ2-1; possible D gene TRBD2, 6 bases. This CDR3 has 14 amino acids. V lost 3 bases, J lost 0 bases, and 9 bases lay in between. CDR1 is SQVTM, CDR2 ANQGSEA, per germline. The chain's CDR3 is CSVDGDFSYNEQFF. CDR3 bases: TGCAGCGTTGATGGGGACTTCTCCTACAATGAGCAGTTCTTC.

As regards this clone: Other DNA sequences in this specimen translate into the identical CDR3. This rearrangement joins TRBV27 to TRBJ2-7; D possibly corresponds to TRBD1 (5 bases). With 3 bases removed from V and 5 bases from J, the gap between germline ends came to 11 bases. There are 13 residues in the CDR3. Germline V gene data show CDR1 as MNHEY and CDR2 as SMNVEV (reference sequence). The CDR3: CASSLGRVHEQYF. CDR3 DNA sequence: TGTGCCAGCAGTTTGGGCAGGGTGCACGAGCAGTACTTC.

CDR3 nucleotides: TGTGCCAGCAGCTGGGGGACACCACAGGAGACCCAGTACTTC. Protein product: CASSWGTPQETQYF. The chain uses TRBV5-6 and TRBJ2-5; D is possibly TRBD1 (6 bases). CDR1 SGHDT and CDR2 YYEEEE come from the germline V gene. Trimming pared 3 bases from V and 5 bases from J, leaving 14 bases between. The CDR3 consists of 14 residues.

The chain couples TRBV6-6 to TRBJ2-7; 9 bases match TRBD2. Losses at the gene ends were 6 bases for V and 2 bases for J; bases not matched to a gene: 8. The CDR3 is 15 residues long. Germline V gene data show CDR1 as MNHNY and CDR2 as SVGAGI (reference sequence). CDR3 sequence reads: CASRGSGSEAYEQYF. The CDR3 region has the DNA TGTGCCAGCAGGGGTAGCGGGAGTGAAGCCTACGAGCAGTACTTC.

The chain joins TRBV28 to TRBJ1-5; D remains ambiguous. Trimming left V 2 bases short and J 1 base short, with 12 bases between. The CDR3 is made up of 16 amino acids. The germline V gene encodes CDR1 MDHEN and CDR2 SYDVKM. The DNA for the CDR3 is TGTGCCAGCAGTTTAATGTCGAGGGTGAGCAATCAGCCCCAGCATTTT. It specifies CASSLMSRVSNQPQHF.